This TCR beta chain was sequenced in a study of T cell responses to AZD1222 COVID-19 vaccine. Study-level points and caveats: There were repertoire samples only from the period after the peak T cell response. Across spike, vaccine-associated CD4 TCRs were found, dominant at 160-218 and 743-854. Baseline seropositivity characterized only six or seven AZD1222 recipients.

Sequenced by immunoSEQ multiplex PCR; TCRdb stores in-frame clones only, minus some. The sample has 150,000 to 200,000 clones, roughly nine tenths seen once; the top ten hold roughly 2.5%. Trimming took off 2 bases at V and 8 bases at J, with 20 bases between the two ends. The germline V gene has CDR1 SGHRS and CDR2 YFSETQ. The length of the CDR3 is 16 residues. This clone appeared a single time. Its antigen is still unknown. The chain has TRBV5-1 and TRBJ2-1, with a tentative D call TRBD2 (5 bases). The sequenced sample was peripheral blood, obtained on day 0 of AZD1222 vaccination. This TCR derives from an adult in good health. The CDR3: CASSFEPRSNGDEQFF. The DNA of the CDR3 is TGCGCCAGCAGCTTTGAGCCTAGGTCCAACGGGGATGAGCAGTTCTTC.